The TCR beta chain under discussion was sequenced for a study of T cells in Graves' hyperthyroidism and ophthalmopathy. Study-level results: The model predicted ophthalmopathy a median around six months before onset.

The junction had 8 bases not matched to a gene; V was cut back by 7 bases and J by 8 bases. The CDR3 runs to 12 residues. Germline lookup yields CDR1 SQVTM and CDR2 ANQGSEA. Patients counted as stable if ophthalmopathy did not develop within 18 months. It was approximately 9.7 ml of fresh peripheral blood that supplied the PBMCs. Remarks on this clonotype: What it binds is unknown.

Amplification of TCR beta CDR3 regions was performed using RNA transcripts as template. Carried out on the TCR CDR3, a first-round RT-PCR used the HTBI primer set. TCRdb re-derived calls from the multiplex PCR reads in MiXCR, one entry per CDR3 protein. The data contain roughly 740,000 distinct CDR3 sequences, about 16% of them singletons. The sequence derives from a man between 18 and 35 years old with Graves' hyperthyroidism. The sequencing input was blood. V and J are TRBV29-1 and TRBJ1-2; 9 bases match TRBD1. The CDR3 nucleotides read TGCAGCGCCAGTCGGACAGGGGACGGCTACACCTTC. Protein product: CSASRTGDGYTF.